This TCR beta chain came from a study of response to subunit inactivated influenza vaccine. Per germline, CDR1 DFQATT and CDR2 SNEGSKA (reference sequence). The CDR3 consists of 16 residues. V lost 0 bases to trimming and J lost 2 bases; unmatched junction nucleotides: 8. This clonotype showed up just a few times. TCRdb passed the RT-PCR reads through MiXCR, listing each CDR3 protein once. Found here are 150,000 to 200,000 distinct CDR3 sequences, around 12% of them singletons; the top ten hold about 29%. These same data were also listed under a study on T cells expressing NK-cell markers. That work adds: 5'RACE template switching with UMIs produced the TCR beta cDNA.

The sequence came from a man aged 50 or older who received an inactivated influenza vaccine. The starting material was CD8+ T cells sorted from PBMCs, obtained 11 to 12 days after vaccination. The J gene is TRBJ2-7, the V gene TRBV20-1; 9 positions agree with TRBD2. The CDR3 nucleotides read TGCAGTGCTAGAGAAATGAGACTAGCGGACACCTACGAGCAGTACTTC. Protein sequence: CSAREMRLADTYEQYF.